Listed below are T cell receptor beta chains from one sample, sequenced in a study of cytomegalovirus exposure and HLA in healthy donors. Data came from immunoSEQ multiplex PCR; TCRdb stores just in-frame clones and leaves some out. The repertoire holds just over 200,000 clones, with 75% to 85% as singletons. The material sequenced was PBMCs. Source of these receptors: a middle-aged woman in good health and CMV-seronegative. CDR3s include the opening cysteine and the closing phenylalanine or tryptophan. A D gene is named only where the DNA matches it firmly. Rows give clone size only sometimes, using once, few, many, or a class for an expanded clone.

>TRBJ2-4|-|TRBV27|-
TGTGCCAGCAGTTTTCGCGACGGGAGAAGAGCCAAAAACATTCAGTACTTC
CASSFRDGRRAKNIQYF
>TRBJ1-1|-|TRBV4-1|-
TGCGCCAGCAGCCAAGATACGGCCGGGGGCACTGAAGCTTTCTTT
CASSQDTAGGTEAFF
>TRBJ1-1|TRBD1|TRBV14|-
TGTGCCAGCAGCCTCAGGACAGGGGTTGGGACTGAAGCTTTCTTT
CASSLRTGVGTEAFF
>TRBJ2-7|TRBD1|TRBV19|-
TGTGCCAGTAGTATAGGTGGCAGGGGGCTGGACGAGCAGTACTTC
CASSIGGRGLDEQYF
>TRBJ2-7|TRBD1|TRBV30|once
TGTGCCTGGAGTCTGGACAGGGGACAGAAGTTC
CAWSLDRGQKF
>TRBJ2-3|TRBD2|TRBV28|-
TGTGCCAGCAGGGAAAGCGGGAGGGTCGGAGATACGCAGTATTTT
CASRESGRVGDTQYF
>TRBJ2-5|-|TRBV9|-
TGTGCCAGCAGCGTAGACTCGTGGGTTATCGGGGGGCTCGAGGGGACCCAGTACTTC
CASSVDSWVIGGLEGTQYF
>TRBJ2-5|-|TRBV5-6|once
TGTGCCAGCAGCTGGCGTGGGGAGTGGGAGACCCAGTACTTC
CASSWRGEWETQYF
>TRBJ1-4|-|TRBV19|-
TGTGCCAGTAGTATGGACGCCAGGACGGCGGAACAGGGAAAACTGTTTTTT
CASSMDARTAEQGKLFF
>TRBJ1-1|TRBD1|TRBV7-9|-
TGTGCCAGCAGCTTAGGGCCGATGGCAGGGGGTGAAATGAACACTGAAGCTTTCTTT
CASSLGPMAGGEMNTEAFF
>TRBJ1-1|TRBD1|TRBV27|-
TGTGCCAGCAGCTACAGGGGACGGATGTACACTGAAGCTTTCTTT
CASSYRGRMYTEAFF
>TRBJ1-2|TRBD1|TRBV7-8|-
TGTGCCAGCAGTAAAGACCCGACAGGGCGGCTCGGCTACACCTTC
CASSKDPTGRLGYTF
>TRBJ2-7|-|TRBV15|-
TGTGCCACCAGCAGACCGCCTCTCAGGAGGGCCTCCTACGAGCAGTACTTC
CATSRPPLRRASYEQYF
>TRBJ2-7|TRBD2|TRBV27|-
TGTGCCAGCAGTTTAGGCGGGAGAACCTACGAGCAGTACTTC
CASSLGGRTYEQYF
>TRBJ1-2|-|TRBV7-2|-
TGTGCCAGCAGCTTAGCTCCCGGCGGCTATGGCTACACCTTC
CASSLAPGGYGYTF
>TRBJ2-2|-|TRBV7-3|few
TGTGCCAGCAGCCCCACAGGGACCGGGGAGCTGTTTTTT
CASSPTGTGELFF
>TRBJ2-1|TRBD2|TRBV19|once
TGTGCCAGCCGACGGACTAGCGGGAGAGTGGGTCACAATGAGCAGTTCTTC
CASRRTSGRVGHNEQFF
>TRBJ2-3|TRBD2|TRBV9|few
TGTGCCAGCAGCGTAGCTACGGCGTCTAGCGGGAGTTTAGATACGCAGTATTTT
CASSVATASSGSLDTQYF
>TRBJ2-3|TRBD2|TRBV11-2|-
TGTGCCAGCAGTGCGGAGAGCGGGAGCTATACGCAGTATTTT
CASSAESGSYTQYF
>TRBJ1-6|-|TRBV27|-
TGTGCCAGCAGTTCGTGGGCAGGGGCTAATTCACCCCTCCACTTT
CASSSWAGANSPLHF
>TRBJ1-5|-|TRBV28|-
TGTGCCAGCAGTTTGGGCAGTAGCAATCAGCCCCAGCATTTT
CASSLGSSNQPQHF
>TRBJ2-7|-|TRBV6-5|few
TGTGCCAGCAGCCCTGACTGGGAGTCGCACGAGCAGTACTTC
CASSPDWESHEQYF
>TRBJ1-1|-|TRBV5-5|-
TGTGCCAGCAGCTTGGTGACAGTAAGTGGTGAGGCTTTCTTT
CASSLVTVSGEAFF
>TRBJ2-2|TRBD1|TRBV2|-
TGTGCCAGCAGCTCCCCACAGGGGGGAACCGGGGAGCTGTTTTTT
CASSSPQGGTGELFF
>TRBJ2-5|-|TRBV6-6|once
TGTGCCAGCGGGAGCGCCCAGGGGGGCCAAAAGACCCAGTACTTC
CASGSAQGGQKTQYF
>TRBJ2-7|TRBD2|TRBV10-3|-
TGTGCCATCAGGGTAGGGGGAGCGGGAGGGATCTACGAGCAGTACTTC
CAIRVGGAGGIYEQYF
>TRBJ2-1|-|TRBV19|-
TGTGCCAGTAGTATGAGGGCCCACAACTCCTACAATGAGCAGTTCTTC
CASSMRAHNSYNEQFF
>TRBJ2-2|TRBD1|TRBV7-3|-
TGTGCCAGCAGCTTAAGTAGGTCAGGGGGCGACCGCGGGGAGCTGTTTTTT
CASSLSRSGGDRGELFF
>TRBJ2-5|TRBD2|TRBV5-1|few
TGCGCCAGCAGGACTAGCGGGAGAAGAGAGACCCAGTACTTC
CASRTSGRRETQYF
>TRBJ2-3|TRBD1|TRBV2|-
TGTGCCACACTCCGGGACAGGGGCCAGGATACGCAGTATTTT
CATLRDRGQDTQYF
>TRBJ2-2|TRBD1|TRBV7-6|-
TGTGCCAGCAGCTTAGCGACAGGGATGAACACCGGGGAGCTGTTTTTT
CASSLATGMNTGELFF
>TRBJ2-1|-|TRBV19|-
TGTGCCAGTAGTATAATCTCGAGCGGGTCCTACAATGAGCAGTTCTTC
CASSIISSGSYNEQFF
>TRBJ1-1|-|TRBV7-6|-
TGTGCCAGCAGCTTAGCCGGGACTGTAAATGAAGCTTTCTTT
CASSLAGTVNEAFF
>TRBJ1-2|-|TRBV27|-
TGTGCCAGCAGTCCGACTCCAGGGTTTTTTGGCTACACCTTC
CASSPTPGFFGYTF
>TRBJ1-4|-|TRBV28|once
TGTGCCAGCAGTTTATTGGGGACTGTCAGTGAAAAACTGTTTTTT
CASSLLGTVSEKLFF
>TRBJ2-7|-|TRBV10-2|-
TGCGCCAGCAGTGACGGTGCCATTCCGCAGTACTTC
CASSDGAIPQYF
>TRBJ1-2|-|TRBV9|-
TGTGCCAGCAGCGATCGATACAGCTATGGCTACACCTTC
CASSDRYSYGYTF
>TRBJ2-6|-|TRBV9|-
TGTGCCAGCTCTCAAGAGCTCGGGGCTGGGGCCAACGTCCTGACTTTC
CASSQELGAGANVLTF
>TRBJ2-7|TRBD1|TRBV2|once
TGTGCCAGCAGTGAAGCGGCCGGGACAGGGAACTACGAGCAGTACTTC
CASSEAAGTGNYEQYF
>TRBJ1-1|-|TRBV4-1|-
TGCGCCAGCAGGCCGGAGGGGAACACTGAAGCTTTCTTT
CASRPEGNTEAFF
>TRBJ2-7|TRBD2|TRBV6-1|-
TGTGCCAGCAGTGAATTCCTGGGGGGGAGAGCCTACGAGCAGTACTTC
CASSEFLGGRAYEQYF
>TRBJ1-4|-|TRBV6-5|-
TGTGCCAGCAGTTACAGGGGTGGCTCAACTAATGAAAAACTGTTTTTT
CASSYRGGSTNEKLFF
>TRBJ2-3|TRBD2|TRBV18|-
TGTGCCAGCTCACCCTTCGGGACTAGCGGGAGCACGCAGTATTTT
CASSPFGTSGSTQYF
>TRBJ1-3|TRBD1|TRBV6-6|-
TGTGCCAGCAGTTACACAGGGGCTAATTCTGGAAACACCATATATTTT
CASSYTGANSGNTIYF
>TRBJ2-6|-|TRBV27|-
TGTGCCAGCCGTGGACAGGCACATCAGGGGAGGTCTGGGGCCAACGTCCTGACTTTC
CASRGQAHQGRSGANVLTF
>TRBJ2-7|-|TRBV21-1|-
TGTGCCAGCACCAGACAGACAGCCTACGAGCAGTACTTC
CASTRQTAYEQYF
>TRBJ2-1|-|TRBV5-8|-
TGTGCCAGCAGCTTACGAACTAGTCCGAAGCTCAATGGGCAGTTCTTC
CASSLRTSPKLNGQFF
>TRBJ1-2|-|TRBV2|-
TGTGCCAGCACTCCGGTCCTTAGCGCTGCCAGTAACTATGGCTACACCTTC
CASTPVLSAASNYGYTF
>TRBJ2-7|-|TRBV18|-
TGTGCCAGCTCACTTGGGGACCCCCGGACAGCCTACGAGCAGTACTTC
CASSLGDPRTAYEQYF
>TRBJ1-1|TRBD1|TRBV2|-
TGTGCCAGCAGTGATGGACAGGTGAACACTGAAGCTTTCTTT
CASSDGQVNTEAFF
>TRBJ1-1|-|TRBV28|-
TGTGCCAGCAGTTTAATAACTATCAAGAACACTGAAGCTTTCTTT
CASSLITIKNTEAFF
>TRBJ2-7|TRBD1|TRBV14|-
TGTGCCAGCAGCCAATCTGGGACAGGGGTTTTGTACGAGCAGTACTTC
CASSQSGTGVLYEQYF
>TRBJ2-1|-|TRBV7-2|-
TGTGCCAGCAGCCATCGACAGCCCCCACACTTCTTC
CASSHRQPPHFF
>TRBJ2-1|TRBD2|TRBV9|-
TGTGCCAGCAGCCCGATGCTCGGGGGGAGGAAGCGGGAGGGACTAAGCTCCTACAATGAGCAGTTCTTC
CASSPMLGGRKREGLSSYNEQFF
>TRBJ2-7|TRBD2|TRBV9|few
TGTGCCAGCAGCCCCCGGACTAGCGGGGGTGCATACTTC
CASSPRTSGGAYF
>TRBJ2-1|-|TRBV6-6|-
TGTGCCAGCAGTTACTCGACGGGGAGTTACAATGAGCAGTTCTTC
CASSYSTGSYNEQFF
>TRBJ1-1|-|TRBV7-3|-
TGTGCCAGCAGCCGGCCTCGGAGGAACACTGAAGCTTTCTTT
CASSRPRRNTEAFF